This T cell receptor (beta chain) is from a study of T cells in Graves' hyperthyroidism and ophthalmopathy. Study results and limitations: The blood repertoire included most of the expanded thyroid clonotypes above 0.001.

This clonotype was counted many times. Its antigen is unidentified. Researchers amplified the TCR beta CDR3 regions from RNA transcripts. A set of HTBI primers served as the primers for a first-round RT-PCR of the TCR CDR3. From the multiplex PCR reads, TCRdb called clonotypes with MiXCR, one entry per CDR3 protein. This sample has roughly 380,000 distinct CDR3 sequences; around an eighth occur once, and the top ten carry about a fifth. Germline trimming cut 7 bases from V and 2 bases from J; bases unmatched to any gene: 4. The CDR3 loop spans 14 amino acids. The chain employs TRBV12-3 or TRBV12-4 and TRBJ2-1; 8 bases are a match to TRBD2. Sequencing was performed on blood. This TCR was sampled from a man younger than 40 with Graves' hyperthyroidism that later progressed to Graves' ophthalmopathy. For the CDR3, the DNA is TGTGCCAGCACCTGGACTAGCACCTACAATGAGCAGTTCTTC. This gives the protein CASTWTSTYNEQFF.